These T cell receptor beta chains were read from a single sample in a study of cytomegalovirus exposure and HLA in healthy donors. Some clones are missing from TCRdb's copy, which holds only in-frame ones; the method was immunoSEQ multiplex PCR. The sample has about 130,000 clones, over 70% seen once. The source material was PBMCs. Source of these receptors: a man aged 30 to 39 in good health and CMV-seronegative. CDR3s include the opening cysteine and the closing phenylalanine or tryptophan. A D gene is named only where the DNA matches it firmly. Rows give clone size only sometimes, using once, few, many, or a class for an expanded clone.

d_call	cdr3_length	clone_size	v_call	j_call	cdr3_aa	cdr3_nt
TRBD2	13	-	TRBV7-3	TRBJ2-1	CASSLGLADEQFF	TGTGCCAGCAGCTTAGGACTAGCCGATGAGCAGTTCTTC
-	14	-	TRBV25-1	TRBJ2-3	CASSESTRTDTQYF	TGTGCCAGCAGTGAATCGACTCGCACAGATACGCAGTATTTT
-	15	once	TRBV6-1	TRBJ2-7	CASSEVRGAAYEQYF	TGTGCCAGCAGTGAAGTTCGGGGGGCCGCCTACGAGCAGTACTTC
-	14	-	TRBV13	TRBJ2-7	CASSSLQGSYEQYF	TGTGCCAGCAGCTCCTTACAGGGTTCCTACGAGCAGTACTTC
TRBD1	15	-	TRBV7-9	TRBJ1-6	CASSFDRAYNSPLHF	TGTGCCAGCAGCTTCGACAGGGCCTATAATTCACCCCTCCACTTT
-	14	-	TRBV13	TRBJ2-2	CASSLNGDTGELFF	TGTGCCAGCAGCTTAAACGGGGACACCGGGGAGCTGTTTTTT
TRBD2	15	-	TRBV7-2	TRBJ2-1	CASSLTSGGGTEQFF	TGTGCCAGCAGCCTCACTAGCGGGGGGGGGACTGAGCAGTTCTTC
-	13	few	TRBV11-1	TRBJ1-1	CASSAAGGVEAFF	TGTGCCAGCAGCGCTGCGGGGGGGGTTGAAGCTTTCTTT
TRBD2	16	-	TRBV5-6	TRBJ2-7	CASSLIWRGSSYEQYF	TGTGCCAGCAGCTTGATTTGGCGGGGGAGCTCCTACGAGCAGTACTTC
-	13	few	TRBV14	TRBJ2-7	CASSQPEFHEQYF	TGTGCCAGCAGCCAACCTGAGTTCCACGAGCAGTACTTC
-	14	-	TRBV7-9	TRBJ1-4	CASSSPSRDEKLFF	TGTGCCAGCAGTTCTCCCTCACGAGATGAAAAACTGTTTTTT
TRBD2	15	-	TRBV18	TRBJ2-1	CASSPTSGGANEQFF	TGTGCCAGCTCACCTACTAGCGGGGGGGCTAATGAGCAGTTCTTC
-	15	-	TRBV18	TRBJ1-6	CASSPVWQGDSPLHF	TGTGCCAGCTCACCAGTGTGGCAGGGTGATTCACCCCTCCACTTT
TRBD1	15	-	TRBV6-1	TRBJ1-5	CASSAGGQGNQPQHF	TGTGCCAGCAGCGCAGGGGGCCAGGGAAATCAGCCCCAGCATTTT
TRBD1	18	-	TRBV2	TRBJ2-7	CASSRAGVGRTGDYEQYF	TGTGCCAGCAGCCGAGCAGGTGTGGGCAGGACAGGGGACTACGAGCAGTACTTC
-	14	-	TRBV5-1	TRBJ2-7	CASSLNIAKYEQYF	TGCGCCAGCAGCTTGAATATTGCGAAATACGAGCAGTACTTC
TRBD1	16	-	TRBV27	TRBJ1-5	CASSPRTGQFNQPQHF	TGTGCCAGCAGTCCTCGAACGGGACAGTTTAATCAGCCCCAGCATTTT
-	14	-	TRBV6-1	TRBJ2-6	CAIDRPAGANVLTF	TGTGCCATAGACAGGCCAGCAGGGGCCAACGTCCTGACTTTC
-	12	-	TRBV30	TRBJ1-1	CAWSPADLGTFF	TGTGCCTGGAGCCCAGCGGATTTAGGTACTTTCTTT
TRBD2	15	-	TRBV6-5	TRBJ2-7	CASSKILAAAYEQYF	TGTGCCAGCAGTAAGATACTAGCGGCTGCCTACGAGCAGTACTTC
TRBD1	13	-	TRBV11-2	TRBJ1-5	CASSSDRDQPQHF	TGTGCCAGCAGCTCGGACAGGGATCAGCCCCAGCATTTT
-	15	-	TRBV6-5	TRBJ2-2	CASSYSSQGSGELFF	TGTGCCAGCAGTTACAGTAGCCAGGGATCCGGGGAGCTGTTTTTT
TRBD1	14	-	TRBV11-2	TRBJ2-1	CATSRDSSYNEQFF	TGTGCCACGAGCCGGGACAGCTCCTACAATGAGCAGTTCTTC
-	12	-	TRBV27	TRBJ1-1	CASSLEGTEAFF	TGTGCCAGCAGTTTGGAGGGGACTGAAGCTTTCTTT
-	11	-	TRBV2	TRBJ2-4	CAATIGNIQYF	TGTGCCGCTACTATTGGGAACATTCAGTACTTC
-	16	-	TRBV7-9	TRBJ2-1	CASQPPPGEGVNEQFF	TGTGCCAGCCAGCCCCCTCCTGGGGAAGGGGTCAATGAGCAGTTCTTC
-	15	-	TRBV4-1	TRBJ2-1	CASSQGWAGSNEQFF	TGCGCCAGCAGCCAAGGGTGGGCGGGATCCAATGAGCAGTTCTTC
-	13	-	TRBV5-4	TRBJ2-3	CASSLITTDTQYF	TGTGCCAGCAGCTTGATAACTACAGATACGCAGTATTTT
-	14	-	TRBV7-6	TRBJ2-7	CASSQNTQGYEQYF	TGTGCCAGCAGCCAGAATACCCAGGGCTACGAGCAGTACTTC
TRBD1	19	-	TRBV5-1	TRBJ2-1	CASSFGTGGLAGSYNEQFF	TGCGCCAGCAGCTTTGGGACAGGGGGCTTAGCGGGTTCGTACAATGAGCAGTTCTTC
-	16	-	TRBV27	TRBJ2-2	CASSQYALTGAGELFF	TGTGCCAGCAGTCAATATGCCCTGACGGGGGCCGGGGAGCTGTTTTTT
-	15	-	TRBV7-2	TRBJ1-1	CASSFPQGLNTEAFF	TGTGCCAGCAGCTTCCCTCAGGGATTGAACACTGAAGCTTTCTTT
-	16	once	TRBV7-2	TRBJ1-6	CASSDGWGLGNSPLHF	TGTGCCAGCAGCGACGGTTGGGGCCTAGGGAATTCACCCCTCCACTTT
TRBD2	16	-	TRBV10-3	TRBJ2-5	CAISEVVGGAQETQYF	TGTGCCATCAGTGAAGTCGTCGGGGGGGCACAGGAGACCCAGTACTTC
-	16	-	TRBV6-7	TRBJ2-7	CASSYSISGVVGEQYF	TGTGCCAGCAGTTACTCAATATCAGGGGTTGTGGGGGAGCAGTACTTC
-	18	-	TRBV19	TRBJ2-7	CAIQLTPSDGTADYEQYF	TGTGCCATCCAGCTTACCCCTTCCGATGGGACTGCCGACTACGAGCAGTACTTC
TRBD1	15	once	TRBV2	TRBJ1-3	CASRPRGPTGNTIYF	TGTGCCAGCAGACCCAGGGGGCCTACTGGAAACACCATATATTTT
TRBD1	16	-	TRBV4-3	TRBJ2-7	CASSQEAAGGRYEQYF	TGCGCCAGCAGCCAAGAAGCGGCAGGGGGCCGGTACGAGCAGTACTTC
-	14	-	TRBV19	TRBJ2-2	CASSIAVEDGELFF	TGTGCCAGTAGTATTGCAGTCGAGGACGGGGAGCTGTTTTTT
TRBD2	15	-	TRBV5-4	TRBJ2-3	CASSLKSGNTDTQYF	TGTGCCAGCAGCTTGAAAAGCGGGAACACAGATACGCAGTATTTT
TRBD2	14	-	TRBV30	TRBJ2-7	CAWSALAGNYEQYF	TGTGCCTGGAGTGCACTAGCGGGAAACTACGAGCAGTACTTC